A single sample is the source of the 28 T cell receptor beta chains below, sequenced in a study of spatial heterogeneity in lung cancer. Time point denoted: sample taken at primary tumor resection. Using its own MiXCR run on the 5' RACE reads, TCRdb lists one record per CDR3 protein. The table records 60,000 to 75,000 distinct CDR3 sequences, under 7.5% of them present only once. Sequenced here: PBMCs, sampled at surgery. These receptors were collected from a female donor with early-stage non-small cell lung cancer.

This clonotype was recorded at least ten times. CDR3 sequence reads: CASSPSGQGAGVLAFF. The CDR3 DNA reads TGTGCCAGCTCACCAAGTGGGCAGGGGGCCGGCGTTCTCGCTTTCTTT. The V call is TRBV18, the J call TRBJ1-1, with TRBD1 matching over 8 bases. J lost 11 bases, V lost 2 bases, and 16 bases had no gene match. The CDR3 covers 16 residues. The germline V gene encodes CDR1 KGHSH and CDR2 LQKENI.

This clonotype was observed many times. This chain links TRBV5-1 with TRBJ2-3; no reliable D call. With 4 bases removed from V and 2 bases from J, the gap between germline ends came to 2 bases. In germline, CDR1 is SGHRS, CDR2 YFSETQ. This CDR3 contains 11 residues. In nucleotides, the CDR3 is TGCGCCAGCAGCATCACAGATACGCAGTATTTT. This encodes CASSITDTQYF.

The chain uses TRBV7-9 and TRBJ2-7; D is ambiguous. The CDR3 consists of 12 residues. Per germline, CDR1 SEHNR and CDR2 FQNEAQ (reference sequence). Trimming shortened V by 3 bases and J by 5 bases, and 8 bases separated the two germline ends. Here the CDR3 reads CASSLALDEQYF. The CDR3 coding sequence is TGTGCCAGCAGCTTGGCATTGGACGAGCAGTACTTC.

This clonotype was counted between two and nine times. The chain has TRBV20-1 and TRBJ2-7; maybe TRBD2 (7 bases). The germline V and J ends were trimmed by 6 bases and 3 bases, with 15 bases remaining between them. The germline V gene encodes CDR1 DFQATT and CDR2 SNEGSKA (reference sequence). The CDR3 consists of 13 residues. The CDR3 protein is CSAGGRPRYEQYF. Here the CDR3 DNA reads TGCAGTGCGGGGGGGCGGCCCCGCTACGAGCAGTACTTC.

This clonotype was recorded at least ten times. V gene TRBV24-1 combines with J gene TRBJ2-1; 11 nucleotides match TRBD2. The CDR3 loop spans 15 amino acids. Germline CDR1 and CDR2: KGHDR and SFDVKD. After removal of 6 bases from V and 8 bases from J, the junction contained 8 bases not matched to a gene. The CDR3 loop reads CATSLSGRAADEQFF. CDR3 in DNA: TGTGCCACCAGTCTTAGCGGGAGGGCCGCTGATGAGCAGTTCTTC.

This clonotype was seen at least ten times. V and J are TRBV7-8 and TRBJ2-3; 7 bases line up with TRBD2. The CDR3 extends over 16 amino acids. Germline CDR1 and CDR2: SGHVS and FQNEAQ. V lost 5 bases to trimming and J lost 0 bases; unmatched junction nucleotides: 8. Here the CDR3 reads CASSPGTMLSTDTQYF. The CDR3 DNA sequence: TGTGCCAGCAGCCCCGGGACTATGTTGAGCACAGATACGCAGTATTTT. The full variable domain, its missing parts supplied by reference TRBV7-8 and TRBJ2-3, is GAGVSQSPRYKVAKRGQDVALRCDPISGHVSLFWYQQALGQGPEFLTYFQNEAQLDKSGLPSDRFFAERPEGSVSTLKIQRTQQEDSAVYLCASSPGTMLSTDTQYFGPGTRLTVL.

This clonotype has at least ten counts. The V call is TRBV5-1, the J call TRBJ2-3, with TRBD2 identical over 8 bases. CDR3 length: 16 amino acids. Germline V gene data show CDR1 as SGHRS and CDR2 as YFSETQ. V lost 4 bases and J lost 0; bases outside the gene matches: 7. The CDR3 sequence: CASSTEAGVSTDTQYF. CDR3 nucleotide sequence: TGCGCCAGCAGCACCGAAGCGGGGGTTAGCACAGATACGCAGTATTTT.

This clonotype was counted many times. This chain uses TRBV5-1 with TRBJ1-1; 7 bases map to TRBD1. CDR3 length: 15 residues. Germline CDR1 SGHRS, CDR2 YFSETQ. The J segment lost 3 bases and the V segment lost 0 bases, leaving 5 bases of the junction unmatched. CDR3 sequence: CASSLEAGGDTEAFF. CDR3 DNA: TGCGCCAGCAGCTTGGAAGCAGGGGGTGACACTGAAGCTTTCTTT. The full variable domain, rest sourced from reference TRBV5-1 and TRBJ1-1, is KAGVTQTPRYLIKTRGQQVTLSCSPISGHRSVSWYQQTPGQGLQFLFEYFSETQRNKGNFPGRFSGRQFSNSRSEMNVSTLELGDSALYLCASSLEAGGDTEAFFGQGTRLTVV.

This clonotype was counted many times. The CDR3 coding sequence is TGCAGTGCTCCCGGACCGAACAGGGATGAAGCTTTCTTT. Encoded protein: CSAPGPNRDEAFF. This sequence joins TRBV20-1 and TRBJ1-1; TRBD1 is a possible D gene (6 bases). Germline V CDR1 and CDR2: DFQATT, SNEGSKA (reference sequence). V was pared by 5 bases and J by 7 bases, with 17 bases between. The CDR3 spans 13 residues.

V is TRBV5-1 and J is TRBJ2-1; 10 positions agree with TRBD2. The CDR3 is made up of 15 amino acids. Germline lookup yields CDR1 SGHRS and CDR2 YFSETQ. Germline trimming cut 0 bases from V and 8 bases from J; bases unmatched to any gene: 5. The chain's CDR3 is CASSLASSGSHEQFF. CDR3 nucleotides: TGCGCCAGCAGCTTGGCGTCTAGCGGGAGCCATGAGCAGTTCTTC.

The sample holds many counts of this clonotype. The chain uses TRBV12-3 or TRBV12-4 and TRBJ2-4, with a possible D match to TRBD1 (5 bases). The germline V and J ends were trimmed by 5 bases and 9 bases, with 17 bases remaining between them. The CDR3 length is 14 residues. Here the CDR3 reads CASSPHPRAGIQYF. CDR3 nucleotides: TGTGCCAGCAGTCCCCACCCCAGGGCTGGCATTCAGTACTTC.

This clonotype occurred many times. This rearrangement joins TRBV18 to TRBJ2-4; 14 bases map to TRBD2. CDR1 is KGHSH, CDR2 LQKENI, per germline. The CDR3 is 15 amino acids. J was trimmed by 11 bases and V by 0 bases; bases with no gene match: 3. CDR3 in amino acids: CASSPPGTSGGVQYF. Written as DNA, the CDR3 is TGTGCCAGCTCACCACCCGGGACTAGCGGGGGAGTTCAGTACTTC.

Regarding this clonotype: Being one base from a much bigger clone, this may be a read error. This chain joins TRBV7-8 and TRBJ1-1; a weak D match, TRBD1 (5 bases). V lost 5 bases to trimming and J lost 5 bases, with 18 bases between them. This CDR3 has 15 amino acids. The V gene's germline CDR1 is SGHVS and CDR2 FQNEAQ. This CDR3 is CASSPQLRGGTEAFF. CDR3 nucleotide sequence: TGTGCCAGCAGCCCACAATTAAGGGGAGGAACTGAAGCTTTCTTT. The full variable domain, completed using reference TRBV7-8 and TRBJ1-1, is GAGVSQSPRYKVAKRGQDVALRCDPISGHVSLFWYQQALGQGPEFLTYFQNEAQLDKSGLPSDRFFAERPEGSVSTLKIQRTQQEDSAVYLCASSPQLRGGTEAFFGQGTRLTVV.

This clonotype showed up many times. CDR3 loop: CASSPDIANYGYTF. DNA for the CDR3: TGTGCCAGCTCACCGGACATAGCTAACTATGGCTACACCTTC. The chain is built from TRBV18 and TRBJ1-2; D possibly corresponds to TRBD1 (5 bases). This CDR3 contains 14 residues. V lost 3 bases and J 0 bases, leaving 8 bases between the germline ends. Germline assignment: CDR1 KGHSH and CDR2 LQKENI.

This clonotype has a handful of counts. A much larger clone lies a single base off, so this may be a read error. The CDR3 sequence is CAGSPQVSGANVLTF. The CDR3 nucleotides read TGCGCCGGCAGCCCACAGGTGTCTGGGGCCAACGTCCTGACTTTC. The J gene is TRBJ2-6, the V gene TRBV5-1, with D perhaps TRBD1 (5 bases). The length of the CDR3 is 15 residues. CDR1 is SGHRS and CDR2 is YFSETQ in the germline V gene.

V usage is TRBV25-1 and J usage is TRBJ1-1; D unclear. The ends were cut back, 8 bases at V and 11 bases at J, with 15 bases in the middle. Looked up from germline, CDR1 is MGHDK and CDR2 is SYGVNS. CDR3 length equals 11 residues. CDR3 in DNA: TGTGCCAGCCTCCTGGCCCAGCAGGCTTTCTTT. Translated: CASLLAQQAFF. Together with reference TRBV25-1 and TRBJ1-1, the CDR3 gives the full variable domain: EADIYQTPRYLVIGTGKKITLECSQTMGHDKMYWYQQDPGMELHLIHYSYGVNSTEKGDLSSESTVSRIRTEHFPLTLESARPSHTSQYLCASLLAQQAFFGQGTRLTVV.

This clonotype was picked up many times. This chain connects TRBV7-3 to TRBJ2-1; D gene uncertain. Trimming cost V 2 bases and J 6 bases, with 8 bases left between them. The CDR3 is 13 amino acids. Germline V lookup: CDR1 SGHTA, CDR2 FQGTGA. This CDR3 reads CASSLGWGNEQFF. In DNA form, the CDR3 reads TGTGCCAGCAGCTTAGGCTGGGGCAATGAGCAGTTCTTC.

This clonotype has a count of ten or more. The chain combines TRBV15 with TRBJ1-4; D is perhaps TRBD1 (6 bases). Germline CDR1 is LNHNV and CDR2 is YYDKDF (reference sequence). This CDR3 region has 12 residues. V dropped 5 bases and J dropped 8 bases, with 9 bases sitting between them. The CDR3 here is CATSQGSEKLFF. In DNA, the CDR3 is TGTGCCACCAGCCAGGGGAGCGAAAAACTGTTTTTT. The entire variable domain, with the rest obtained from reference TRBV15 and TRBJ1-4, is as follows: DAMVIQNPRYQVTQFGKPVTLSCSQTLNHNVMYWYQQKSSQAPKLLFHYYDKDFNNEADTPDNFQSRRPNTSFCFLDIRSPGLGDTAMYLCATSQGSEKLFFGSGTQLSVL.

This clonotype was detected ten times or more. This sequence joins TRBV4-2 and TRBJ2-2, with 8 bases that match TRBD1. The V and J ends lost 4 bases and 3 bases, in that order; junction bases with no gene match: 4. Germline V gene sequence: CDR1 LGHNA, CDR2 YNFKEQ. CDR3 length: 15 amino acids. The CDR3 sequence is CASSLDREYTGELFF. CDR3 nucleotides: TGTGCCAGCAGCCTGGACAGGGAATACACCGGGGAGCTGTTTTTT.

This rearrangement joins TRBV7-9 to TRBJ2-1, with D possibly TRBD2 on 6 matching bases. From germline, CDR1 is SEHNR and CDR2 FQNEAQ (reference sequence). The CDR3 spans 12 residues. Trimming removed 6 bases at V and 13 bases at J, with 16 bases between. The CDR3 protein is CASRSLDGRQFF. DNA for the CDR3: TGTGCCAGCAGGTCCTTGGACGGGAGACAGTTCTTC.

This clonotype came up many times. The chain has TRBV20-1 and TRBJ2-3; D not certain. There are 12 residues in the CDR3. CDR1 is DFQATT, CDR2 SNEGSKA, per germline (reference sequence). Trimming took off 5 bases at V and 1 base at J, with 7 bases between the two ends. DNA of the CDR3: TGCAGTGCTGAGGCAGGCACAGATACGCAGTATTTT. This codes for CSAEAGTDTQYF.

A note on this clonotype: One end of the junction is discordant with germline, which a read error may explain. The chain couples TRBV7-2 to TRBJ1-1; D is perhaps TRBD1 (5 bases). The CDR3 is 13 residues long. Per the germline V gene, CDR1 is SGHTA and CDR2 is FQGNSA. CDR3 sequence: CASSSQGSTKAFF. The CDR3 nucleotides read TGTGCCAGCAGCTCTCAGGGTAGCACTAAAGCTTTCTTT.

This clonotype was observed a few times. The V and J genes are TRBV6-4 and TRBJ2-3; tentatively, D is TRBD2 (5 bases). CDR3 length: 16 amino acids. Germline V gene sequence: CDR1 MRHNA, CDR2 SNTAGT. V shed 0 bases and J shed 2 bases, with 12 bases lying between them. CDR3 in DNA: TGTGCCAGCAGTGACTCGATTAGCGCGGACACAGATACGCAGTATTTT. It specifies CASSDSISADTDTQYF.

As concerns this clonotype: Since a much larger clone is just one base distant, this may be a read error. The chain carries TRBV5-6 and TRBJ2-5, with 11 bases lining up with TRBD2. The length of the CDR3 is 16 residues. Germline loops: CDR1 SGHDT, CDR2 YYEEEE. DNA for the CDR3: TGTGCCAGCAGCTTGGCACTAGCGGGAGTTGGAGAGACCCGGTACTTC. Translating it yields CASSLALAGVGETRYF.

This clonotype was detected ten times or more. The V call is TRBV10-1, the J call TRBJ2-3; D is unclear. This CDR3 contains 14 residues. V was cut by 6 bases and J by 1 base, with 11 bases left in between. The V gene's germline CDR1 is WNHNN and CDR2 SYGVQD (reference sequence). The chain's CDR3 is CASSDETRTDTQYF. The CDR3 nucleotides are TGCGCCAGCAGCGATGAGACACGCACAGATACGCAGTATTTT.

The table lists this clonotype with many counts. This chain uses TRBV24-1 with TRBJ1-2; D remains unclear. Germline V CDR1 and CDR2: KGHDR, SFDVKD. Trimming took off 1 base at V and 4 bases at J, with 9 bases between the two ends. The CDR3 runs to 14 residues. The CDR3 reads CATSDFAQSYGYTF. CDR3 DNA: TGTGCCACCAGTGATTTCGCGCAGTCCTATGGCTACACCTTC.

This clonotype was counted between two and nine times. V usage is TRBV20-1 and J usage is TRBJ2-1, with 12 bases matching TRBD2. CDR3 size: 14 residues. With V trimmed by 5 bases and J by 3 bases, 2 bases remained unmatched. The germline gives CDR1 DFQATT, CDR2 SNEGSKA (reference sequence). This CDR3 is CSAPSGGGYNEQFF. The CDR3 DNA reads TGCAGTGCTCCTAGCGGGGGGGGCTACAATGAGCAGTTCTTC.

The V and J genes are TRBV5-6 and TRBJ2-2; 9 nucleotides align to TRBD2. CDR3 length: 17 amino acids. Trimming removed 3 bases from V and 1 base from J; junction bases left unmatched: 7. Per the germline V gene, CDR1 is SGHDT and CDR2 is YYEEEE. The CDR3 is CASSSDLAGWNTGELFF. CDR3 nucleotide sequence: TGTGCCAGCAGCTCCGACCTAGCGGGGTGGAACACCGGGGAGCTGTTTTTT.